What follows describes a single T cell receptor (beta chain). No antigen is known for it. No qualities accompany the bases; no much larger clone lies one base away. Taken from the germline V gene (reference sequence), the CDR1 and CDR2 loops are DFQATT and SNEGSKA. The cysteine opens and the phenylalanine closes a CDR3 of 14 amino acids. Kept here is only the CDR3 DNA, which spans 42 bases and is read in frame from base 1. Trimmed from V: 5 bases; trimmed from J: 3 bases; junction bases lacking a gene match: 7. All donors were healthy Caucasians. Three unrelated non-twin adults were also sequenced: a male aged 18 to 30, a male aged 50 to 59 and a female aged 50 to 59. Using Miltenyi CD45RO+ enrichment and human naive T-cell isolation kits, memory (CD45RO+) and naive T cells were isolated from PBMC. These data originate in a study of identical twins (dated by TCRdb to 2016 to 2017). Regarding the study in general: The study deep-sequenced TCR alpha and beta repertoires from monozygotic twins, unrelated adults of various ages and cord blood to test whether fetal clonotypes persist. Replicate twin experiments were performed at different times using different library preparation protocols to rule out contamination.

Overall study outcomes, separate from this receptor: In beta out-of-frame sequences, excess twin sharing was weaker, because having fewer shared sequences lowered the signal-to-noise ratio. Out-of-frame TCR alpha sequences shared between twins showed an excess of low generation-probability sequences compared with coincidental sharing between unrelated individuals. Invariant T cells such as MAIT and iNKT could partly confound zero-insertion analyses, though diverse VJ usage argued against this for most clonotypes. Conclusions relied on cross-sectional statistical analysis, since the same donors could not be followed over many years. Fewer insertions were carried by abundant cord blood beta clonotypes; a weaker similar trend was observed in young adult naive repertoires, while no such trend was observed in memory repertoires. Out-of-frame TCR alpha sharing in monozygotic twins was systematically underestimated by recombination models, whereas sharing between unrelated individuals was in agreement with the recombination models.

The method behind the library was 5' RACE. TCRdb names Illumina HiSeq 2000 as the instrument used. A universal primer binding site was added through template switching, and the final cDNA carried a unique molecular identifier so that TCR cDNA molecules could be counted accurately. Specific primers in the conserved constant-segment region were used to synthesize first-strand cDNA for TCR alpha and beta chains. To control for contamination, every cDNA library carried two barcodes: a SMART-Mk sample barcode plus Illumina barcodes. Two successive PCR steps introduced TruSeq adapter sequences along with Illumina sample barcodes. The Illumina HiSeq platform was used with custom primers to sequence TCR alpha and beta cDNA libraries. For the original study's pipeline: MiGEC processed the raw reads to extract unique molecular identifiers, while MiXCR was used to determine the CDR3 positions. Recombination models were inferred per individual with the repgenHMM and IGoR tools using an EM algorithm. The tcR package in R was used for shared clonotype analysis, with sharing normalized by the product of cloneset sizes. To study raw recombination free of thymic and clonal selection effects, out-of-frame nonproductive sequences were analyzed. TCRdb redid the processing of the public reads, applying fastp at Q25 and MiXCR, and retained in-frame beta chains. Identical CDR3 protein sequences are pooled into one entry, listed with their most common genes and DNA. These V and J calls are TCRdb output, not the study's own analysis. The sample yields a few hundred thousand distinct CDR3 sequences; roughly 9% were counted once. Around 8.6% of the sample rests with the top ten.

The sample consisted of naive T cells sorted from blood. Read against the paper, the sample's cell subset or site label means: cells isolated with a human naive T-cell isolation kit. The receptor comes from a woman between 45 and 60 years old in good health. In this chain, TRBV20-1 is recombined with TRBJ2-1, and TRBD2 aligns with 7 junction nucleotides. Here the CDR3 is given as CSAAGDLHYNEQFF. The nucleotide sequence reads TGCAGTGCTGCGGGAGACCTTCACTACAATGAGCAGTTCTTC.